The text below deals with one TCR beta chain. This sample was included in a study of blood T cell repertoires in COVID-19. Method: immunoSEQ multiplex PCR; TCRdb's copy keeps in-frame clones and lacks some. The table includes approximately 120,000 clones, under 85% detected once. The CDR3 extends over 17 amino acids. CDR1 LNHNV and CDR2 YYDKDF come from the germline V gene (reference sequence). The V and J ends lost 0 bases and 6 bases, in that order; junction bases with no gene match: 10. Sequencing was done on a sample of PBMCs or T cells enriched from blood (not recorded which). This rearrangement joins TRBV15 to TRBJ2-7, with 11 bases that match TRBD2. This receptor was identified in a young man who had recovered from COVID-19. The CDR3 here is CATSRDPTTSGKGEQYF. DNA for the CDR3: TGTGCCACCAGCAGAGATCCGACGACTAGCGGGAAAGGCGAGCAGTACTTC.